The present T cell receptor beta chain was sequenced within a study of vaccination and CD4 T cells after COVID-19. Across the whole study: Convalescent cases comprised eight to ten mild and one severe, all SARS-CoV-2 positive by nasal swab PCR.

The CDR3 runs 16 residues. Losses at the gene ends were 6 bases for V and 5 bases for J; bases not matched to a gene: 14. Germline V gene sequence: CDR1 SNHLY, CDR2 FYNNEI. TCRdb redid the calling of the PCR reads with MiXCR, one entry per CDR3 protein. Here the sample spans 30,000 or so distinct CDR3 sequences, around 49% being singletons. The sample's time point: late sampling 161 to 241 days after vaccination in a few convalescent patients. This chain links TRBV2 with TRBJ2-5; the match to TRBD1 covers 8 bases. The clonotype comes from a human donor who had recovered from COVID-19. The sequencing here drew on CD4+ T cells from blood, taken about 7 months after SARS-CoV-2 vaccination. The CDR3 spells CASSLALDRARETQYF. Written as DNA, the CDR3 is TGTGCCAGCAGCCTGGCTCTGGACAGGGCTAGGGAGACCCAGTACTTC.